This TCR beta chain was documented in a study of T cell responses to AZD1222 COVID-19 vaccine (dated by TCRdb to the early 2020s). Looking at the study overall: TCR sequencing was performed for 230 to 250 trial participants, of whom about 210 were given two doses of AZD1222 and around 26 were given two doses of MenACWY control vaccine. Trial participants were enrolled into age subgroups of 18-55, 56-69 and 70-plus years, which contained approximately 150, 28 and 58 TCR-sequenced participants, respectively. The paper's findings and limits, for the study overall: Conclusions about previously exposed vaccinees were limited because only six AZD1222 recipients were SARS-CoV-2 seropositive at baseline. The whole spike protein was spanned by vaccine-associated CD4 TCRs, and dominant responses were seen in regions 160-218 and 743-854. Because no samples from the day 14 peak response were available, repertoires could be characterized only after the peak T cell response. Participants were mostly white British and included more females than males, and it was suggested by the authors that clonal diversity may have been underestimated. After two AZD1222 doses, spike-specific TCR breadth and depth were significantly higher than at day 0 and than in MenACWY recipients. Epitopes outside the regions mutated in the B.1.351 and B.1.1.7 variants were reportedly recognized by nearly half of the unique spike-specific TCRs. In the small 56-69-year group, the increase in depth fell short of significance, most likely because of low power.

Read against the paper, the sample's time point label means: about 28 days (+/-7) after the second vaccine dose. Because spike-specific TCR depth and breadth did not differ between the two schedules, AZD1222 recipients who got a second dose at roughly 4 weeks were pooled with those who got a second dose at roughly 12 weeks. Samples from vaccinated people were obtained from the UK trials COV001 and COV002, which included a single-blind randomized controlled phase 2/3 trial of AZD1222 (ChAdOx1 nCoV-19) in healthy adults. Trial participant PBMC samples were collected at day 0 and day 28 after the second dose for TCRbeta chain sequencing. Details on this clone: The antigen it binds to is not known. It has no much larger one-base neighbor in the sample; base qualities were not kept.

The junction carries 11 bases between V and J, which are trimmed by 4 bases and 5 bases respectively. Looking up the germline V gene yields CDR1 SGHTA and CDR2 FQGNSA. The CDR3, cysteine through phenylalanine, is 13 amino acids long. The kept DNA is CDR3 alone, 39 bases in frame from the first base. The CDR3 regions of human TCRbeta chains were analyzed by immunosequencing. The paper's processing steps were these. TCRs in the repertoires were matched against a reference library of SARS-CoV-2-specific TCRs that had been generated with the MIRA antigen-specificity platform. Breadth meant the fraction of unique TCRs that were SARS-CoV-2-associated, whereas depth meant the fraction of total T cells that were SARS-CoV-2-associated. Using the MIRA data, each spike-specific TCR was assigned both to the spike region to which the TCR was reactive and to a CD4 or CD8 class. Log10-transformed breadth and depth values were compared by one-way ANOVA with Sidak's multiple comparisons tests. TCRdb retrieved this table from immuneACCESS and kept in-frame rearrangements only. Not all clones are present; in checked studies, unresolved V genes account for under half, and no reason is known for the remainder. V, J and clone size are taken as reported in that table, and D and trimming were inferred from the DNA itself. The sample data list about 120,000 clones, and 85% to 95% of these were observed just once. 4.5% to 6% of the sample lies in the top ten.

The sequencing used peripheral blood, collected 28 days after the second AZD1222 dose. This sequence originates from an adult who received the AZD1222 COVID-19 vaccine. The receptor chain draws on TRBV7-2 and TRBJ1-1, with a weak D call of TRBD1 (5 bases match). The CDR3 is CASSSSGETEAFF. DNA sequence: TGTGCCAGCAGCTCCTCGGGGGAGACTGAAGCTTTCTTT.